The clone carrying this T cell receptor beta chain was detected a few times. Its antigen is not identified. V was trimmed by 2 bases and J by 3 bases, leaving 13 bases between them. Germline assignment: CDR1 LGHNA and CDR2 YNFKEQ. The CDR3 is made up of 15 amino acids. TCRdb passed the 5' RACE reads through MiXCR, listing each CDR3 protein once. Here the sample spans 150,000 to 200,000 distinct CDR3 sequences, approximately 10% being singletons. This specimen belongs to a study of T-cell memory formation after mild COVID-19. Study observations and caveats: Shrinking CD4+ clones were chiefly CM and EM; CD8+ ones were chiefly EMRA. Certain responding clones were present in pre-infection memory, suggesting participation of cross-reactive memory. Day 15 to 85 contractors were CD4/CD8 balanced; later expanders leaned CD4+.

The V call is TRBV4-2, the J call TRBJ2-5; D is ambiguous. The receptor was derived from a man aged 18 to 35 who had mild COVID-19 (a few samples of this study predate the infection). Cell type and time point are not known. Sequencing used PBMCs or a T cell subset sorted from them (not recorded which). CDR3 coding DNA: TGTGCCAGCAGCCAAACCCTCAGAAGGAAAGAGACCCAGTACTTC. Protein product: CASSQTLRRKETQYF.